The 16 T cell receptor beta chains presented below share a single source sample, sequenced in a study of blood T cell repertoires in COVID-19. Data came from immunoSEQ multiplex PCR; TCRdb stores just in-frame clones and leaves some out. The table has about 190,000 clones, roughly nine tenths seen once. The sample consisted of peripheral blood. Source of these receptors: a middle-aged man with acute or convalescent COVID-19.

This rearrangement joins TRBV2 to TRBJ1-5, with TRBD1 matching over 7 bases. This CDR3 contains 14 residues. Losses at the gene ends were 6 bases for V and 3 bases for J; bases not matched to a gene: 5. CDR1 SNHLY and CDR2 FYNNEI come from the germline V gene. CDR3 in DNA: TGTGCCAGCAGGGACACAGGGGCCAATCAGCCCCAGCATTTT. The encoded protein is CASRDTGANQPQHF.

The genes are TRBV7-9 and TRBJ2-7, with 8 nucleotides matching TRBD2. The CDR3 contains 14 residues. In germline, CDR1 is SEHNR, CDR2 FQNEAQ (reference sequence). V lost 5 bases, J lost 2 bases, and 5 bases stayed unmatched. The CDR3 sequence: CASSPSGGPYEQYF. The CDR3 coding sequence is TGTGCCAGCAGCCCGAGCGGGGGCCCCTACGAGCAGTACTTC.

The chain has TRBV27 and TRBJ2-2; D is possibly TRBD2 (5 bases). This CDR3 comprises 14 residues. CDR1 and CDR2 (germline): MNHEY, SMNVEV (reference sequence). V was trimmed by 7 bases and J by 0 bases, leaving 9 bases between them. CDR3 amino acids: CASNPGSNTGELFF. The CDR3 region has the DNA TGTGCCAGCAATCCGGGGTCGAACACCGGGGAGCTGTTTTTT.

The chain employs TRBV5-1 and TRBJ1-1; D gene unclear. CDR3 size: 11 residues. The V gene lost 8 bases and the J gene lost 5 bases, with 10 bases spanning the gap. The germline CDR1 and CDR2 sequences are SGHRS and YFSETQ. DNA of the CDR3: TGCGCCAGTTCACCGGGGACTGAAGCTTTCTTT. Translating it yields CASSPGTEAFF. Full variable domain (outside the CDR3, taken from reference TRBV5-1 and TRBJ1-1): KAGVTQTPRYLIKTRGQQVTLSCSPISGHRSVSWYQQTPGQGLQFLFEYFSETQRNKGNFPGRFSGRQFSNSRSEMNVSTLELGDSALYLCASSPGTEAFFGQGTRLTVV.

V usage is TRBV6-5 and J usage is TRBJ2-6; TRBD1 might be the D (5 bases). CDR1 is MNHEY and CDR2 is SVGAGI in the germline V gene. The CDR3 spans 15 residues. Trimming took off 6 bases at V and 0 bases at J, with 9 bases between the two ends. DNA of the CDR3: TGTGCCAGCAGACAGGAGAGCTCTGGGGCCAACGTCCTGACTTTC. The encoded protein is CASRQESSGANVLTF.

CDR3 bases: TGTGCCAGCAGCTTAACCCCCCCCAGGGGGCGAGGCACAGATACGCAGTATTTT. It is translated as CASSLTPPRGRGTDTQYF. The V and J genes are TRBV7-3 and TRBJ2-3; 8 bases are shared with TRBD1. CDR3 length equals 18 residues. Germline V CDR1 and CDR2: SGHTA, FQGTGA. Trimming removed 0 bases from V and 1 base from J; junction bases left unmatched: 9.

This chain uses TRBV5-6 with TRBJ2-4; TRBD1 might be the D (6 bases). There are 14 residues in the CDR3. Germline V gene lookup returns CDR1 SGHDT and CDR2 YYEEEE. V was clipped by 2 bases and J by 5 bases, with 11 bases between them. CDR3 bases: TGTGCCAGCAGCTTAACAGGGACCCAAAACATTCAGTACTTC. This translates into CASSLTGTQNIQYF.

This clone was picked up one time. The chain employs TRBV4-2 and TRBJ1-2, with 7 bases fitting TRBD1. Trimming took 2 bases from V and 6 from J; bases not matched to a gene: 9. Germline loops: CDR1 LGHNA, CDR2 YNFKEQ. CDR3 length equals 15 residues. DNA of the CDR3: TGTGCCAGCAGCCAACGATCCGACAGGGACGATGGCTACACCTTC. As protein: CASSQRSDRDDGYTF.

This clone was recorded only once. The chain couples TRBV3-1 (or the pseudogene TRBV3-2) to TRBJ1-1; unclear D gene. This CDR3 region has 11 residues. V shed 3 bases and J shed 8 bases, with 7 bases lying between them. CDR1 is LGHDT and CDR2 is YNNKEL in the germline V gene (reference sequence). CDR3 loop: CASSQSSEAFF. The CDR3 coding sequence is TGTGCCAGCAGCCAGAGTTCAGAAGCTTTCTTT.

This chain joins TRBV7-6 and TRBJ1-1, with 7 bases fitting TRBD1. Trimming took 1 base from V and 0 from J; bases not matched to a gene: 5. Looked up from germline, CDR1 is SGHVS and CDR2 is FNYEAQ. CDR3 size: 16 residues. The CDR3 is CASSLVAGQMNTEAFF. The CDR3 region has the DNA TGTGCCAGCAGCTTAGTCGCGGGACAGATGAACACTGAAGCTTTCTTT.

The genes are TRBV11-2 and TRBJ1-2; 11 nucleotides line up with TRBD1. Germline loops: CDR1 SGHAT, CDR2 FQNNGV. This CDR3 spans 14 amino acids. J gave up 4 bases and V 5 bases, and 3 bases lay outside the gene matches. CDR3: CASSRTGGGYGYTF. The CDR3 DNA is TGTGCCAGCAGCAGGACAGGGGGCGGCTATGGCTACACCTTC.

The CDR3 loop reads CASSPRTENTEAFF. In DNA, the CDR3 is TGTGCCAGCAGCCCCCGGACAGAGAACACTGAAGCTTTCTTT. The chain employs TRBV9 and TRBJ1-1; D might be TRBD1 (6 bases). There are 14 residues in the CDR3. Germline V gene sequence: CDR1 SGDLS, CDR2 YYNGEE. The ends were cut back, 4 bases at V and 1 base at J, with 11 bases in the middle.

V is TRBV7-5 and J is TRBJ2-7; TRBD2, the D gene given by the table, was not confirmed from the DNA. TRBV7-5 is given as a pseudogene. This CDR3 contains 18 residues. This CDR3 is CARSPGEYPGLNSYEQYF. The CDR3 DNA follows: TGTGCCAGAAGCCCTGGCGAATATCCGGGACTCAACTCCTACGAGCAGTACTTC.

The CDR3: CAWKRQGSYGYTF. In DNA, the CDR3 is TGTGCCTGGAAGAGGCAGGGGAGCTATGGCTACACCTTC. V and J are TRBV30 and TRBJ1-2; D might be TRBD1 (6 bases). This CDR3 comprises 13 residues. The germline CDR1 and CDR2 sequences are GTSNPN and SVGIG (reference sequence). V was pared by 4 bases and J by 4 bases, with 13 bases between.

As for this clone: The same CDR3 also results from other DNA sequences found in this sample. V usage is TRBV5-4 and J usage is TRBJ2-7, with TRBD1 matching over 8 bases. The junction had 3 bases not matched to a gene; V was cut back by 0 bases and J by 4 bases. CDR1 SGHNT and CDR2 YYREEE come from the germline V gene (reference sequence). The CDR3 has 14 amino acids. In DNA, the CDR3 is TGTGCCAGCAGCTTGGGACAGGGGAGGTACGAGCAGTACTTC. This encodes CASSLGQGRYEQYF. The full variable domain, completed using reference TRBV5-4 and TRBJ2-7, is ETGVTQSPTHLIKTRGQQVTLRCSSQSGHNTVSWYQQALGQGPQFIFQYYREEENGRGNFPPRFSGLQFPNYSSELNVNALELDDSALYLCASSLGQGRYEQYFGPGTRLTVT.

J is TRBJ2-4 and V is TRBV6-5; TRBD1 might be the D (6 bases). Germline V gives CDR1 MNHEY, CDR2 SVGAGI. Trimming removed 6 bases from V and 5 bases from J, with 17 bases in between. CDR3 length: 15 residues. The CDR3 sequence: CASSRDRQYENIQYF. The CDR3 DNA follows: TGTGCCAGCAGCCGCGACAGGCAGTATGAAAACATTCAGTACTTC.